Each of the 27 T cell receptor beta chains below was sequenced from the same sample in a study of T cell repertoires in cytomegalovirus infection (dated by TCRdb to between 2018 and 2021). Instrument on record: Illumina HiSeq 1500. TCRdb took the public reads, trimmed them with fastp at Q25, ran MiXCR for clone calling and kept in-frame beta chains. Every CDR3 protein is listed once, alongside the most common genes and DNA of its rows. The sample records about 600,000 distinct CDR3 sequences, about 24% of which are singletons. The top ten clones comprise roughly 8% of the sample. The sample was CD8+ T cells from PBMCs. The receptor source for this set is a human donor in good health (CMV status not recorded). Some clones in this sample may be carry-over from other donors' samples.

For this clonotype: This may come from a read error, since a much larger clone is one base off. The V and J genes are TRBV6-1 and TRBJ1-5; no clear D gene. Germline CDR1 MNHNS, CDR2 SASEGT. The CDR3 contains 15 residues. The CDR3 nucleotides are TGTGCCAGCATTGAAATGGGGAATAGCAATCAGCCCCAGCATTTT. This sequence encodes CASIEMGNSNQPQHF.

With regard to this clonotype: It may be a read error: a sequence one base away is much more abundant. The rearrangement links TRBV7-6 to TRBJ2-7; tentatively, D is TRBD1 (6 bases). The CDR3 covers 12 residues. Germline lookup yields CDR1 SGHVS and CDR2 FNYEAQ. The CDR3 bases are TGTACCAGCAGCCCCCCAGGGGTCGAGCAGTACTTC. This translates into CTSSPPGVEQYF.

The rearrangement joins TRBV29-1 to TRBJ2-1; tentative D call: TRBD2 (7 bases). CDR3 length: 13 amino acids. Germline V lookup: CDR1 SQVTM, CDR2 ANQGSEA. V was cut by 6 bases and J by 8 bases, with 17 bases left in between. The CDR3 region is CSVLGGGSDEQFF. The CDR3 DNA is TGCAGCGTGTTGGGGGGGGGCTCCGATGAGCAGTTCTTC.

CDR3 sequence (DNA): TGTGCCAGCATTGTTGGGGGGACAGGGTACAATGAGCAGTTCTTC. Residues: CASIVGGTGYNEQFF. The J gene is TRBJ2-1, the V gene TRBV5-6; 9 nucleotides align to TRBD1. The germline gives CDR1 SGHDT, CDR2 YYEEEE. The CDR3 covers 15 residues. Trimming at V came to 6 bases and at J to 4 bases, leaving 8 bases not matched to a gene.

The rearrangement joins TRBV28 to TRBJ2-7; 9 bases line up with TRBD1. Per the germline V gene, CDR1 is MDHEN and CDR2 is SYDVKM. This CDR3 has 13 residues. V lost 10 bases, J lost 6 bases, and 10 bases stayed unmatched. This CDR3 is CATHRDRAPEQYV. The DNA of the CDR3 is TGTGCCACCCACCGGGACAGGGCCCCCGAGCAGTACGTC.

This clonotype was observed a handful of times. The rearrangement joins TRBV4-2 to TRBJ1-2, with D unclear. CDR1 is LGHNA, CDR2 YNFKEQ, per germline. The CDR3 spans 13 residues. V lost 0 bases, J lost 12 bases, and 14 bases lay in between. This CDR3 is CASSQDGGSQDTF. CDR3 bases: TGTGCCAGCAGCCAAGATGGAGGGTCCCAGGACACCTTC.

This clonotype was detected a few times. This chain joins TRBV19 and TRBJ1-4, with 7 bases matching TRBD1. Germline V lookup: CDR1 LNHDA, CDR2 SQIVND (reference sequence). V lost 7 bases and J lost 6; bases outside the gene matches: 20. This CDR3 spans 18 amino acids. The CDR3 bases are TGTGCCAGTACCCCAACAGGGGCCATGAAGAGGGGTCATGAAAAACTGTTTTTT. Amino acids: CASTPTGAMKRGHEKLFF. The whole variable domain, remainder taken from reference TRBV19 and TRBJ1-4, is DGGITQSPKYLFRKEGQNVTLSCEQNLNHDAMYWYRQDPGQGLRLIYYSQIVNDFQKGDIAEGYSVSREKKESFPLTVTSAQKNPTAFYLCASTPTGAMKRGHEKLFFGSGTQLSVL.

The rearrangement links TRBV28 to TRBJ1-5, with TRBD1 matching 8 bases. J lost 12 bases, V lost 3 bases, and 13 bases had no gene match. CDR3 length equals 15 residues. Per the germline V gene, CDR1 is MDHEN and CDR2 is SYDVKM. CDR3 nucleotides: TGTGCCAGCAGTTTGGAGGGACAGGTTATCAGCCTCCAGCATTTT. This encodes CASSLEGQVISLQHF.

This chain joins TRBV6-2 or TRBV6-3 and TRBJ2-7; D is ambiguous. CDR1 is MNHEY, CDR2 SVGEGT, per germline. With 7 bases removed from V and 2 bases from J, the gap between germline ends came to 18 bases. This CDR3 is 15 amino acids long. The CDR3 spells CASTLGPPETYEQYV. The DNA for the CDR3 is TGTGCCAGCACCCTGGGTCCTCCGGAAACCTACGAGCAGTACGTC.

DNA for the CDR3: TGCAGCGTTGAAGACCCAGATACGCAGTATTTT. Its translation: CSVEDPDTQYF. The chain has TRBV29-1 and TRBJ2-3, with D uncertain. The CDR3 extends over 11 amino acids. Trimming cost V 0 bases and J 4 bases, with 2 bases left between them. Germline CDR1 SQVTM, CDR2 ANQGSEA.

This clonotype was counted many times. V gene TRBV7-6 combines with J gene TRBJ2-3; tentative D call: TRBD2 (5 bases). CDR1 is SGHVS, CDR2 FNYEAQ, per germline. There are 15 residues in the CDR3. Deletions cut 5 bases from V and 0 bases from J, with 12 bases between. The DNA of the CDR3 is TGTGCCAGCAGCGCGGGCGGTACTAGCACAGATACGCAGTATTTT. This encodes CASSAGGTSTDTQYF.

This clonotype was picked up a small number of times. The chain carries TRBV10-3 and TRBJ1-1; a possible D gene is TRBD1 (5 bases). V was shortened by 6 bases and J by 7 bases, with 9 bases between the two germline ends. CDR3 length equals 11 residues. Germline CDR1 reads ENHRY; CDR2 reads SYGVKD. In nucleotides, the CDR3 is TGTGCCATCAGCGAGGGGAGTGAAGCTTTCTTT. Translated: CAISEGSEAFF.

The chain joins TRBV18 to TRBJ2-4; D unclear. Germline V gives CDR1 KGHSH, CDR2 LQKENI. This CDR3 has 16 amino acids. Trimming removed 6 bases at V and 7 bases at J, with 22 bases between. The CDR3 sequence: CASSLTLVVVENIQYF. The CDR3 coding sequence is TGTGCCAGCTCCCTCACCCTCGTGGTAGTAGAGAACATTCAGTACTTC.

This rearrangement joins TRBV9 to TRBJ2-3; TRBD2 aligns across 8 bases. J gave up 4 bases and V 4 bases, and 17 bases lay outside the gene matches. The CDR3 runs to 18 residues. Germline CDR1 reads SGDLS; CDR2 reads YYNGEE. This CDR3 is CASSTSARTGGPSDTQYF. The CDR3 DNA reads TGTGCCAGCAGCACATCCGCCAGAACGGGGGGGCCCTCAGATACGCAGTATTTT.

In the case of this clonotype: Since a much larger clone is just one base distant, this may be a read error. The chain employs TRBV28 and TRBJ2-2; 14 nucleotides align to TRBD2. The germline V gene encodes CDR1 MDHEN and CDR2 SYDVKM. The CDR3 totals 18 residues. The CDR3 loop is CANSSRGLAGVITGELFF. In nucleotides, the CDR3 is TGTGCCAACAGTTCAAGGGGACTAGCGGGGGTAATCACCGGGGAGCTGTTTTTT. Variable domain in full (rest from reference TRBV28 and TRBJ2-2): DVKVTQSSRYLVKRTGEKVFLECVQDMDHENMFWYRQDPGLGLRLIYFSYDVKMKEKGDIPEGYSVSREKKERFSLILESASTNQTSMYLCANSSRGLAGVITGELFFGEGSRLTVL.

J is TRBJ2-6 and V is TRBV29-1, with a possible D match to TRBD1 (5 bases). Trimming took off 2 bases at V and 4 bases at J, with 9 bases between the two ends. Germline CDR1 is SQVTM and CDR2 is ANQGSEA. The CDR3 contains 14 residues. This CDR3 reads CSVEFRAGANVLTF. Written as DNA, the CDR3 is TGCAGCGTTGAATTCAGGGCAGGGGCCAACGTCCTGACTTTC.

This clonotype was counted ten times or more. The chain joins TRBV7-6 to TRBJ2-5, with D maybe TRBD2 (5 bases). V was cut by 4 bases and J by 2 bases, with 14 bases left in between. Germline V gene sequence: CDR1 SGHVS, CDR2 FNYEAQ. The length of the CDR3 is 15 residues. The CDR3 DNA reads as TGTGCCAGCAGCTCGCCGGGGTGGCTGCAAGAGACCCAGTACTTC. It codes for CASSSPGWLQETQYF.

To note about this clonotype: A much larger clone lies one base from this, so it may be a read error. The rearrangement links TRBV7-6 to TRBJ1-6; 11 bases map to TRBD1. CDR1 and CDR2 from the germline V gene are SGHVS and FNYEAQ. This CDR3 is 15 amino acids long. The CDR3 spells CVSSAPGQGDSPLHF. The CDR3, as DNA: TGTGTCAGCAGCGCACCGGGACAGGGGGATTCACCCCTCCACTTT.

This clonotype appeared a few times. The genes are TRBV5-1 and TRBJ2-1; TRBD1 is a possible D gene (5 bases). There are 16 residues in the CDR3. Germline CDR1 SGHRS, CDR2 YFSETQ. The V end lost 2 bases, the J end lost 0 bases, and 12 bases lay between the germline ends. The CDR3 is CASSFPRQGSYNEQFF. The CDR3 bases are TGCGCCAGCAGCTTCCCGCGGCAGGGCTCCTACAATGAGCAGTTCTTC.

The chain recombines TRBV15 with TRBJ2-7; D gene uncertain. Trimming pared 0 bases from V and 5 bases from J, leaving 11 bases between. CDR1 is LNHNV and CDR2 is YYDKDF in the germline V gene (reference sequence). The CDR3 is made up of 14 amino acids. In DNA form, the CDR3 reads TGTGCCACCAGCAGAGATAAATTCAGCAACGAGCAGTACGTC. This encodes CATSRDKFSNEQYV.

The chain has TRBV2 and TRBJ2-3; 9 nucleotides align to TRBD1. This CDR3 is 15 amino acids long. Per the germline V gene, CDR1 is SNHLY and CDR2 is FYNNEI. V lost 11 bases to trimming and J lost 4 bases; unmatched junction nucleotides: 13. CDR3 DNA sequence: TGTGCCGCGAGAGCTCCGGGACAGGGTTCAGATACGCAGTATTTT. The encoded protein is CAARAPGQGSDTQYF.

The chain joins TRBV6-5 to TRBJ1-6; D remains ambiguous. Germline V gene data show CDR1 as MNHEY and CDR2 as SVGAGI. Trimming cost V 1 base and J 9 bases, with 13 bases left between them. The CDR3 runs to 15 residues. Written as DNA, the CDR3 is TGTGCCAGCAGTTACTACCACCAAGGAGTTTCACCCCTCCACTTT. Its translation: CASSYYHQGVSPLHF.

At least ten counts were recorded for this clonotype. V usage is TRBV7-6 and J usage is TRBJ1-2; D not certain. The V and J ends lost 4 bases and 2 bases respectively, with 20 bases between them. The CDR3 length is 17 residues. Germline assignment: CDR1 SGHVS and CDR2 FNYEAQ. CDR3 protein: CASSYRITSRSNYGYTF. For the CDR3, the DNA is TGTGCCAGCAGCTATCGCATCACAAGCCGATCCAACTATGGCTACACCTTC. The complete variable domain, with remaining parts taken from reference TRBV7-6 and TRBJ1-2, reads GAGVSQSPRYKVTKRGQDVALRCDPISGHVSLYWYRQALGQGPEFLTYFNYEAQQDKSGLPNDRFSAERPEGSISTLTIQRTEQRDSAMYRCASSYRITSRSNYGYTFGSGTRLTVV.

This clonotype was counted at least ten times. The rearrangement links TRBV20-1 to TRBJ2-5; D not resolved. The V gene's germline CDR1 is DFQATT and CDR2 SNEGSKA (reference sequence). There are 14 residues in the CDR3. The germline V and J ends were trimmed by 0 bases and 5 bases, with 13 bases remaining between them. As DNA, the CDR3 is TGCAGTGCTAGAGATGCGGACGTCGAGGAGACCCAGTACTTC. It codes for CSARDADVEETQYF.

This clonotype has more than one count but fewer than ten. The V gene is TRBV7-9, the J gene TRBJ1-2; 8 positions agree with TRBD1. CDR1 and CDR2 from the germline V gene are SEHNR and FQNEAQ (reference sequence). Germline trimming cut 5 bases from V and 4 bases from J; bases unmatched to any gene: 12. The CDR3 spans 16 residues. DNA for the CDR3: TGTGCCAGCAGCCCCCTGGACAGGGAGGAGTCCTATGGCTACACCTTC. It specifies CASSPLDREESYGYTF.

V gene TRBV28 combines with J gene TRBJ1-1, with D possibly TRBD1 on 5 matching bases. Germline V gives CDR1 MDHEN, CDR2 SYDVKM. Trimming took off 0 bases at V and 1 base at J, with 9 bases between the two ends. The CDR3 is 15 residues long. The CDR3 coding sequence is TGTGCCAGCAGTTTATGGAGACAGTGGAACACTGAAGCTTTCTTT. This translates into CASSLWRQWNTEAFF.

In this sample, this clonotype turned up many times. This sequence joins TRBV7-6 and TRBJ2-7, with a tentative D call TRBD1 (6 bases). The germline CDR1 and CDR2 sequences are SGHVS and FNYEAQ. This CDR3 contains 16 residues. V shed 0 bases and J shed 1 base, with 13 bases lying between them. CDR3 in DNA: TGTGCCAGCAGCTTAGCGAGTCAGGGGAATTCCTACGAGCAGTACTTC. Protein sequence: CASSLASQGNSYEQYF.